This T cell receptor beta chain is from a study of response to subunit inactivated influenza vaccine (dated by TCRdb to the late 2010s). The study in broad terms: The study used deep quantitative T cell receptor repertoire profiling to track responses to a trivalent subunit inactivated influenza vaccine. Broad study findings and their caveats: According to the authors, only a limited number of new T cells may be recruited by each seasonal influenza vaccination.

The trim is 3 bases for V and 2 bases for J, with a gap of 11 bases between the germline ends. From the cysteine up to the phenylalanine, the CDR3 has a length of 13 residues. CDR3 DNA is the only sequence kept; it has 39 bases, read in frame from the first base. The germline V gene (reference sequence) gives CDR1 as GTSNPN and CDR2 as SVGIG. The library relied on RT-PCR. The sequencer was an Illumina HiSeq 2500. TCRdb redid the processing of the public reads, applying fastp at Q25 and MiXCR, and retained in-frame beta chains. Under each unique CDR3 protein, matching rows form one entry showing the most common genes and DNA. This sample gives about 190,000 distinct CDR3 sequences in total; roughly an eighth of them show up just once. 20% to 30% of the sample is held by the ten biggest clonotypes. This clonotype came up a few times. Its target antigen remains unknown. Per-base qualities were not stored, and no clone one base away is much larger.

The V and J genes are TRBV30 and TRBJ2-7; TRBD1 is perhaps the D gene, given 5 matching bases. Sequencing was performed on CD8+ T cells sorted from PBMCs, taken more than 4 days after vaccination. The sequence derives from a man aged 45-65 years who received an inactivated influenza vaccine. Donor details come from another sample of the same person, matched by shared clones. The CDR3 here reads CAWSQGFTYEQYF. Read as DNA, the sequence is TGTGCCTGGAGCCAGGGTTTCACCTACGAGCAGTACTTC.